The 26 T cell receptor beta chains presented below share a single source sample, sequenced in a study of identical twins. One entry per CDR3 protein results from TCRdb running MiXCR on the 5' RACE reads. The sample records some 240,000 distinct CDR3 sequences, around 8.3% being singletons. The same data also went into a second study, on yellow fever vaccine responses in identical twins.

Sequenced: CD8+ T cells sorted from blood. All receptors derive from a young woman in good health.

This chain uses TRBV7-9 with TRBJ2-1; the D gene is possibly TRBD2 (6 bases). Per germline, CDR1 SEHNR and CDR2 FQNEAQ (reference sequence). The CDR3 runs 14 residues. V was clipped by 3 bases and J by 5 bases, with 11 bases between them. The CDR3 reads CASSLRRENNEQFF. The CDR3 DNA sequence: TGTGCCAGCAGCTTGAGGCGGGAAAACAATGAGCAGTTCTTC.

This chain connects TRBV9 to TRBJ2-2; 8 bases map to TRBD1. J was trimmed by 5 bases and V by 0 bases; bases with no gene match: 3. The CDR3 runs to 15 residues. Germline V gene sequence: CDR1 SGDLS, CDR2 YYNGEE. CDR3 sequence reads: CASSVAGGLTGELFF. CDR3 bases: TGTGCCAGCAGCGTAGCAGGGGGCTTAACCGGGGAGCTGTTTTTT.

The rearrangement links TRBV18 to TRBJ1-5; D gene unclear. Trimming left V 0 bases short and J 7 bases short, with 13 bases between. The CDR3 runs to 15 residues. CDR1 and CDR2 (germline): KGHSH, LQKENI. In nucleotides, the CDR3 is TGTGCCAGCTCACCACCGGACGGGGTCGGGCAGCCCCAGCATTTT. Residues: CASSPPDGVGQPQHF.

This clonotype was counted at least ten times. The V call is TRBV10-3, the J call TRBJ2-1; 11 bases are a match to TRBD2. The CDR3 totals 15 residues. With 1 base clipped from V and 8 bases from J, the junction kept 4 bases outside the gene matches. The germline gives CDR1 ENHRY, CDR2 SYGVKD. CDR3 in DNA: TGTGCCATCAGTGAGTTGCTAGCGGGAGGAGATGAGCAGTTCTTC. Translated, it gives CAISELLAGGDEQFF.

The chain joins TRBV27 to TRBJ2-3; a possible D gene is TRBD1 (5 bases). V lost 1 base, J lost 0 bases, and 11 bases lay in between. Per the germline V gene, CDR1 is MNHEY and CDR2 is SMNVEV (reference sequence). The CDR3 sequence is 16 residues long. The CDR3 is CASSLLSGPSTDTQYF. CDR3 coding DNA: TGTGCCAGCAGTTTATTGTCAGGGCCCAGCACAGATACGCAGTATTTT.

V gene TRBV19 combines with J gene TRBJ2-1; D possibly corresponds to TRBD1 (6 bases). The V end lost 3 bases, the J end lost 4 bases, and 13 bases lay between the germline ends. Germline V gene data show CDR1 as LNHDA and CDR2 as SQIVND (reference sequence). The CDR3 has 15 amino acids. This chain's CDR3 is CASSILGQGYNEQFF. In nucleotides, the CDR3 is TGTGCCAGTAGTATCTTAGGGCAGGGGTACAATGAGCAGTTCTTC. The whole variable domain, remainder taken from reference TRBV19 and TRBJ2-1, is DGGITQSPKYLFRKEGQNVTLSCEQNLNHDAMYWYRQDPGQGLRLIYYSQIVNDFQKGDIAEGYSVSREKKESFPLTVTSAQKNPTAFYLCASSILGQGYNEQFFGPGTRLTVL.

This clonotype was observed a few times. V and J are TRBV27 and TRBJ2-3; 8 bases line up with TRBD2. The CDR3 loop spans 15 amino acids. V shed 5 bases, J shed 4 bases, and the junction held 8 bases outside the gene matches. Germline V gives CDR1 MNHEY, CDR2 SMNVEV (reference sequence). CDR3 DNA sequence: TGTGCCAGCAGTCCCTTGACTAGCGCACCAGATACGCAGTATTTT. Its protein is CASSPLTSAPDTQYF.

This clonotype was observed a few times. The chain uses TRBV12-3 or TRBV12-4 and TRBJ2-4; D might be TRBD1 (6 bases). V was trimmed by 2 bases and J by 1 base, leaving 9 bases between them. The CDR3 runs 15 residues. CDR3 DNA: TGTGCCAGCAGTTTATACCAGGGGGCCAAAAACATTCAGTACTTC. Protein: CASSLYQGAKNIQYF.

In this sample, this clonotype turned up a few times. The chain carries TRBV10-2 and TRBJ1-2; no clear D. The CDR3 consists of 13 residues. V was trimmed by 2 bases and J by 8 bases, leaving 12 bases between them. Per germline, CDR1 WSHSY and CDR2 SAAADI. CDR3 sequence (DNA): TGCGCCAGCAGTGAGACTGTACCAGAGGGCTACACCTTC. This translates into CASSETVPEGYTF.

This clonotype was picked up many times. The chain is built from TRBV6-5 and TRBJ2-5, with 11 nucleotides matching TRBD2. V was clipped by 3 bases and J by 5 bases; unmatched bases: 14. Germline CDR1 and CDR2: MNHEY and SVGAGI. The CDR3 consists of 18 residues. CDR3 sequence reads: CASSYFGIAGGPGETQYF. The CDR3 bases are TGTGCCAGCAGTTATTTCGGGATAGCGGGGGGGCCGGGGGAGACCCAGTACTTC.

The table lists this clonotype with a few counts. V and J are TRBV7-3 and TRBJ2-1; 13 nucleotides align to TRBD2. Losses at the gene ends were 5 bases for V and 6 bases for J; bases not matched to a gene: 10. This CDR3 contains 17 residues. Germline loops: CDR1 SGHTA, CDR2 FQGTGA. The CDR3 is CASSPIGGLAGVNEQFF. The CDR3 DNA is TGTGCCAGCAGCCCGATCGGAGGACTAGCGGGGGTCAATGAGCAGTTCTTC. Filled out from reference TRBV7-3 and TRBJ2-1, the complete variable domain reads GAGVSQTPSNKVTEKGKYVELRCDPISGHTALYWYRQSLGQGPEFLIYFQGTGAADDSGLPNDRFFAVRPEGSVSTLKIQRTERGDSAVYLCASSPIGGLAGVNEQFFGPGTRLTVL.

This clonotype occurred a few times. The chain recombines TRBV4-1 with TRBJ2-7, with TRBD1 identical over 8 bases. Germline lookup yields CDR1 MGHRA and CDR2 YSYEKL. After removal of 0 bases from V and 4 bases from J, the junction contained 8 bases not matched to a gene. CDR3 length: 16 amino acids. CDR3: CASSQEARTGTYEQYF. In nucleotides, the CDR3 is TGCGCCAGCAGCCAAGAGGCAAGGACAGGGACTTACGAGCAGTACTTC.

This clonotype was seen ten or more times. This chain joins TRBV29-1 and TRBJ2-1; TRBD2 matches 8 bases. V lost 5 bases and J lost 7; bases outside the gene matches: 7. The germline V gene has CDR1 SQVTM and CDR2 ANQGSEA. The CDR3 totals 13 residues. In DNA form, the CDR3 reads TGCAGCGTTCTGTTAGCGGGACATAATGAGCAGTTCTTC. It translates to CSVLLAGHNEQFF.

The chain has TRBV2 and TRBJ2-3; D gene ambiguous. Germline CDR1 SNHLY, CDR2 FYNNEI. Trimming left V 5 bases short and J 4 bases short, with 7 bases between. This CDR3 is 12 amino acids long. In DNA, the CDR3 is TGTGCCAGCAGTCGGCTAGCAGATACGCAGTATTTT. The encoded protein is CASSRLADTQYF.

In this sample, this clonotype turned up many times. CDR3 bases: TGTGCCAGCAGTTTAGCCACCTACTACGAGCAGTACTTC. Protein sequence: CASSLATYYEQYF. The chain has TRBV12-3 or TRBV12-4 and TRBJ2-7; D remains unclear. V lost 0 bases to trimming and J lost 3 bases, with 6 bases between them. The CDR3 length is 13 residues.

This clonotype was counted at least ten times. The chain carries TRBV7-9 and TRBJ2-3, with D perhaps TRBD1 (6 bases). Trimming shortened V by 5 bases and J by 6 bases, and 24 bases separated the two germline ends. Looked up from germline, CDR1 is SEHNR and CDR2 is FQNEAQ (reference sequence). CDR3 length: 17 amino acids. The CDR3 spells CASSPGEGTSLSDTQYF. The CDR3 bases are TGTGCCAGCAGCCCAGGCGAGGGGACAAGCTTGAGTGATACGCAGTATTTT.

A few counts support this clonotype. V is TRBV11-1 and J is TRBJ2-7; D is unclear. This CDR3 comprises 14 residues. The germline V gene encodes CDR1 SGHAT and CDR2 FQDESV (reference sequence). Trimming removed 3 bases at V and 1 base at J, with 10 bases between. The CDR3 protein is CASSFMVGSYEQYF. CDR3 nucleotide sequence: TGTGCCAGCAGCTTTATGGTGGGGTCCTACGAGCAGTACTTC.

This chain links TRBV4-1 with TRBJ2-7; a weak D match, TRBD2 (6 bases). The V end was cut by 4 bases, the J end by 1 base, with 14 bases between. Germline V gives CDR1 MGHRA, CDR2 YSYEKL. CDR3 length equals 15 residues. The DNA for the CDR3 is TGCGCCAGCAGCCTCAGACTAGTGGAGTCCTACGAGCAGTACTTC. This encodes CASSLRLVESYEQYF.

Many counts were recorded for this clonotype. The rearrangement joins TRBV7-9 to TRBJ1-1; D call uncertain. This CDR3 contains 15 residues. CDR1 is SEHNR, CDR2 FQNEAQ, per germline (reference sequence). Trimming took 4 bases from V and 3 from J, leaving 15 bases between them. This CDR3 reads CASSSLEGVYTEAFF. CDR3 DNA sequence: TGTGCCAGCAGCTCCCTAGAGGGTGTGTACACTGAAGCTTTCTTT.

This clonotype was recorded many times. The chain carries TRBV7-3 and TRBJ2-2; D is unclear. The CDR3 totals 13 residues. Germline lookup yields CDR1 SGHTA and CDR2 FQGTGA. V lost 0 bases and J 6 bases, leaving 5 bases between the germline ends. The CDR3 loop is CASSLTGAGELFF. The CDR3 nucleotides read TGTGCCAGCAGCTTAACAGGAGCCGGGGAGCTGTTTTTT.

This clonotype appeared a few times. The CDR3 sequence is CASSPGGDYTGELFF. CDR3 in DNA: TGTGCCAGCAGCCCGGGCGGGGACTACACCGGGGAGCTGTTTTTT. The J gene is TRBJ2-2, the V gene TRBV5-6; D may be TRBD2 (6 bases). The CDR3 length is 15 residues. Germline values: CDR1 SGHDT, CDR2 YYEEEE. V was shortened by 4 bases and J by 3 bases, with 13 bases between the two germline ends. The whole variable domain, filled in from reference TRBV5-6 and TRBJ2-2, reads DAGVTQSPTHLIKTRGQQVTLRCSPKSGHDTVSWYQQALGQGPQFIFQYYEEEERQRGNFPDRFSGHQFPNYSSELNVNALLLGDSALYLCASSPGGDYTGELFFGEGSRLTVL.

CDR3 protein: CASSSANGQGAISYEQYF. For the CDR3, the DNA is TGTGCCAGCAGCTCCGCCAACGGACAGGGGGCGATATCCTACGAGCAGTACTTC. The gene calls are TRBV11-1 and TRBJ2-7; 11 bases are shared with TRBD1. The CDR3 contains 18 residues. The junction had 12 bases not matched to a gene; V was cut back by 4 bases and J by 1 base. Per the germline V gene, CDR1 is SGHAT and CDR2 is FQDESV (reference sequence).

This clonotype came up many times. The J gene is TRBJ2-5, the V gene TRBV20-1; TRBD1 matches 8 bases. Germline V gene lookup returns CDR1 DFQATT and CDR2 SNEGSKA (reference sequence). This CDR3 is built from 14 residues. V was clipped by 4 bases and J by 5 bases; unmatched bases: 9. The CDR3, as DNA: TGCAGTGCTAACCCCGGACAGGGCTGGGAGACCCAGTACTTC. Translation gives CSANPGQGWETQYF.

Only a few counts were recorded for this clonotype. The chain has TRBV11-2 and TRBJ2-1; 11 bases line up with TRBD2. Germline V gives CDR1 SGHAT, CDR2 FQNNGV. The ends lost 1 base at V and 3 bases at J; junction bases unmatched: 5. The CDR3 loop spans 17 amino acids. CDR3 loop: CASSLGTSGPLYNEQFF. In nucleotides, the CDR3 is TGTGCCAGCAGCTTAGGGACTAGCGGGCCCCTCTACAATGAGCAGTTCTTC.

This rearrangement joins TRBV4-2 to TRBJ2-7, with TRBD1 matching 11 bases. Germline CDR1 LGHNA, CDR2 YNFKEQ. CDR3 length: 15 residues. J gave up 6 bases and V 0 bases, and 4 bases lay outside the gene matches. CDR3 amino acids: CASSQERTGGSEQYF. CDR3 nucleotides: TGTGCCAGCAGCCAAGAAAGGACAGGGGGCTCCGAGCAGTACTTC.

This clonotype occurred many times. This chain joins TRBV20-1 and TRBJ2-7; D remains unclear. V gave up 0 bases and J gave up 1 base, with 13 bases separating them. The germline V gene has CDR1 DFQATT and CDR2 SNEGSKA (reference sequence). This CDR3 region has 15 residues. DNA of the CDR3: TGCAGTGCTAGAGATTTACAGTTTTATTCCTACGAGCAGTACTTC. Translating it yields CSARDLQFYSYEQYF.